This entry lists 16 T cell receptor beta chains sequenced from one sample in a study of STAT5B mutations in CD4+ large granular lymphocyte leukemia. Sequencing used immunoSEQ multiplex PCR; TCRdb keeps in-frame clones, though not all of them. Of some 35,000 clones in the sample, 65% to 70% were seen once. The sequenced sample was CD4+ T cells from blood buffy coats. The receptor source for this set is a human donor in good health.

The rearrangement links TRBV5-1 to TRBJ2-6; D is uncertain. This CDR3 is built from 15 residues. Deletions cut 2 bases from V and 2 bases from J, with 8 bases between. Per germline, CDR1 SGHRS and CDR2 YFSETQ. This CDR3 reads CASSFSLAGANVLTF. In nucleotides, the CDR3 is TGCGCCAGCAGCTTCTCCCTTGCTGGGGCCAACGTCCTGACTTTC.

DNA of the CDR3: TGTGCCAGCAGGGAGCCGGGACAGGGGCCCCACGAGCAGTACTTC. Its protein product is CASREPGQGPHEQYF. V is TRBV6-1 and J is TRBJ2-7, with TRBD1 matching 10 bases. The length of the CDR3 is 15 residues. Losses at the gene ends were 6 bases for V and 5 bases for J; bases not matched to a gene: 10. The germline V gene has CDR1 MNHNS and CDR2 SASEGT.

The chain has TRBV6-5 and TRBJ1-2, with D possibly TRBD1 on 5 matching bases. From germline, CDR1 is MNHEY and CDR2 SVGAGI. This CDR3 is built from 16 residues. V lost 3 bases and J 1 base, leaving 15 bases between the germline ends. The CDR3 nucleotides are TGTGCCAGCAGTTATGGGCAGGGACTCGGTAACTATGGCTACACCTTC. This translates into CASSYGQGLGNYGYTF.

This chain connects TRBV5-6 to TRBJ2-1, with 8 bases matching TRBD1. The V gene end was trimmed by 2 bases and the J gene end by 4 bases; junction bases not matched to a gene: 2. Germline CDR1 SGHDT, CDR2 YYEEEE. The CDR3 extends over 14 amino acids. In DNA, the CDR3 is TGTGCCAGCAGCTTTCGGACAGGGTACAATGAGCAGTTCTTC. It encodes CASSFRTGYNEQFF.

The chain is built from TRBV5-1 and TRBJ1-1; D not certain. Germline loops: CDR1 SGHRS, CDR2 YFSETQ. V shed 0 bases and J shed 2 bases, with 11 bases lying between them. This CDR3 comprises 15 residues. CDR3 bases: TGCGCCAGCAGCTTGGCTGGCAGCCTAAACACTGAAGCTTTCTTT. Amino acid sequence: CASSLAGSLNTEAFF. Looking up the rest from reference TRBV5-1 and TRBJ1-1 gives the full variable domain: KAGVTQTPRYLIKTRGQQVTLSCSPISGHRSVSWYQQTPGQGLQFLFEYFSETQRNKGNFPGRFSGRQFSNSRSEMNVSTLELGDSALYLCASSLAGSLNTEAFFGQGTRLTVV.

This clone was seen a single time. The gene calls are TRBV7-9 and TRBJ2-2; D is possibly TRBD1 or TRBD2 (6 bases each). V was cut by 8 bases and J by 7 bases, with 14 bases left in between. The germline CDR1 and CDR2 sequences are SEHNR and FQNEAQ (reference sequence). This CDR3 has 13 residues. CDR3 sequence (DNA): TGTGCCAGCTCGCCAGGGGAGGTCGGGGAGCTGTTTTTT. It yields the protein CASSPGEVGELFF.

The chain links TRBV2 to TRBJ2-3, with 9 bases identical to TRBD2. The V and J ends lost 6 bases and 2 bases, in that order; junction bases with no gene match: 9. The CDR3 runs to 16 residues. The germline V gene has CDR1 SNHLY and CDR2 FYNNEI. The CDR3 protein is CASRVNSGGLTDTQYF. The CDR3 region has the DNA TGTGCCAGCAGGGTCAATAGCGGGGGCCTCACAGATACGCAGTATTTT. Looking up the rest from reference TRBV2 and TRBJ2-3 gives the full variable domain: EPEVTQTPSHQVTQMGQEVILRCVPISNHLYFYWYRQILGQKVEFLVSFYNNEISEKSEIFDDQFSVERPDGSNFTLKIRSTKLEDSAMYFCASRVNSGGLTDTQYFGPGTRLTVL.

The chain couples TRBV6-6 to TRBJ1-2; 10 bases map to TRBD1. The length of the CDR3 is 16 residues. Germline CDR1 and CDR2: MNHNY and SVGAGI (reference sequence). J lost 6 bases, V lost 5 bases, and 12 bases had no gene match. The CDR3 here is CASSPDPGQGSHGYTF. DNA for the CDR3: TGTGCCAGCAGTCCGGATCCGGGACAGGGGTCCCATGGCTACACCTTC.

The J gene is TRBJ2-7, the V gene TRBV7-2; 10 bases are shared with TRBD2. Germline CDR1 SGHTA, CDR2 FQGNSA. The CDR3 is 16 amino acids. After removal of 5 bases from V and 3 bases from J, the junction contained 10 bases not matched to a gene. The CDR3 DNA reads TGTGCCAGCAGCCTAAGGCTTAGCGGGGGGCGCTACGAGCAGTACTTC. It codes for CASSLRLSGGRYEQYF.

The J gene is TRBJ1-3, the V gene TRBV6-5, with 9 nucleotides matching TRBD1. The CDR3 length is 15 residues. V lost 5 bases and J lost 0; bases outside the gene matches: 2. CDR1 and CDR2 from the germline V gene are MNHEY and SVGAGI. In DNA form, the CDR3 reads TGTGCCAGCAGTACAGGGGGCTACTCTGGAAACACCATATATTTT. Its translation is CASSTGGYSGNTIYF.

The rearrangement uses TRBV28 and TRBJ2-7; D uncertain. Trimming left V 8 bases short and J 2 bases short, with 10 bases between. The CDR3 spans 12 residues. Per germline, CDR1 MDHEN and CDR2 SYDVKM. As DNA, the CDR3 is TGTGCCAGCTGCCGTGGGGCCTACGAGCAGTACTTC. It is translated as CASCRGAYEQYF.

This clone was seen more than once but under ten times. The chain recombines TRBV7-9 with TRBJ1-1; no firm D call. The CDR3 runs 13 residues. From germline, CDR1 is SEHNR and CDR2 FQNEAQ (reference sequence). The V and J ends lost 5 bases and 2 bases respectively, with 9 bases between them. CDR3 in DNA: TGTGCCAGCAGCCTCGAGGGTAACACTGAAGCTTTCTTT. Protein product: CASSLEGNTEAFF.

The V and J genes are TRBV7-2 and TRBJ2-7, with TRBD2 matching 7 bases. This CDR3 has 15 amino acids. The junction had 8 bases not matched to a gene; V was cut back by 2 bases and J by 4 bases. Looked up from germline, CDR1 is SGHTA and CDR2 is FQGNSA. CDR3 amino acids: CASSLNPLAVYEQYF. The CDR3 DNA follows: TGTGCCAGCAGCTTAAATCCCCTAGCGGTGTACGAGCAGTACTTC.

This clone showed up just a few times. The CDR3 here is CASSWPRGGYGYTF. The CDR3 DNA follows: TGTGCCAGCAGTTGGCCCAGGGGAGGCTATGGCTACACCTTC. The chain carries TRBV6-6 and TRBJ1-2; D is possibly TRBD1 (6 bases). Trimming cost V 4 bases and J 4 bases, with 13 bases left between them. Germline lookup yields CDR1 MNHNY and CDR2 SVGAGI (reference sequence). CDR3 length: 14 residues.

The chain has TRBV6-6 and TRBJ2-1; 7 nucleotides line up with TRBD1. Germline-derived CDR1 and CDR2 are MNHNY and SVGAGI (reference sequence). The CDR3 consists of 16 residues. V gave up 9 bases and J gave up 3 bases; unmatched junction bases: 14. The CDR3 is CARAVPGQENYNEQFF. The CDR3 region has the DNA TGTGCCAGAGCGGTCCCCGGACAGGAGAACTACAATGAGCAGTTCTTC.

V usage is TRBV30 and J usage is TRBJ1-2, with 10 bases aligning to TRBD1. Germline CDR1 GTSNPN, CDR2 SVGIG (reference sequence). Germline trimming cut 4 bases from V and 3 bases from J; bases unmatched to any gene: 5. The CDR3 length is 14 residues. The CDR3 loop reads CAWTRQGAYYGYTF. DNA of the CDR3: TGTGCCTGGACTCGACAGGGGGCGTACTATGGCTACACCTTC.